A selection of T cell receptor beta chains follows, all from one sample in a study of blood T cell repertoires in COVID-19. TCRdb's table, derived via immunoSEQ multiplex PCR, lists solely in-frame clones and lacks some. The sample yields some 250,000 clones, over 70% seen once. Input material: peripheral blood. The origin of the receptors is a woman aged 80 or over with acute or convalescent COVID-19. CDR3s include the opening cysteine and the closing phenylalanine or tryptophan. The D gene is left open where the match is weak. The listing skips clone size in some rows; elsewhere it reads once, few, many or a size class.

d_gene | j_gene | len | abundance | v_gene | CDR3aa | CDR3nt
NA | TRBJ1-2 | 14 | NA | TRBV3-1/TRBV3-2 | CASSQGTTNYGYTF | TGTGCCAGCAGCCAAGGGACAACTAACTATGGCTACACCTTC
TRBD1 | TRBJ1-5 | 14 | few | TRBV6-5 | CASSQDRLDQPQHF | TGTGCCAGCAGCCAGGACAGGTTAGATCAGCCCCAGCATTTT
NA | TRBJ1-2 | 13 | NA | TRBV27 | CASSLQGNYGYTF | TGTGCCAGCAGTTTACAGGGTAACTATGGCTACACCTTC
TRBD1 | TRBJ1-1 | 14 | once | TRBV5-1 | CASSQGTGGLGAFF | TGCGCCAGCAGCCAGGGGACAGGGGGCTTGGGAGCTTTCTTT
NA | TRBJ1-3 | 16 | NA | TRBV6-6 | CASSYSPEGGGNTIYF | TGTGCCAGCAGTTACTCCCCCGAGGGCGGTGGAAACACCATATATTTT
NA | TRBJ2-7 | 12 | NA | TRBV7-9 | CASSRSGYEQYF | TGTGCCAGCAGCCGCTCGGGGTACGAGCAGTACTTC
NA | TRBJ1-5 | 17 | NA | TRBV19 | CASSIGSGTGGNQPQHF | TGTGCCAGTAGTATAGGGTCGGGTACGGGAGGCAATCAGCCCCAGCATTTT
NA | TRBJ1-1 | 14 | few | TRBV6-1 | CASSEVGRALEAFF | TGTGCCAGCAGTGAGGTCGGGAGAGCCCTTGAAGCTTTCTTT
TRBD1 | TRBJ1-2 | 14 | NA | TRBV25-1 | CASSEPTGVGGYTF | TGTGCCAGCAGTGAACCGACAGGGGTAGGCGGCTACACCTTC
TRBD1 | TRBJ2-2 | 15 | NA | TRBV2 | CASSPDRGNTGELFF | TGTGCCAGCAGTCCAGACAGGGGGAACACCGGGGAGCTGTTTTTT
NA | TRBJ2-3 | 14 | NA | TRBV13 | CASSLDRTVDTQYF | TGTGCCAGCAGCTTAGATAGAACGGTAGATACGCAGTATTTT
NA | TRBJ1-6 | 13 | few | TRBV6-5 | CASSSQGSRPLHF | TGTGCCAGCAGTTCCCAGGGGTCTAGGCCCCTCCACTTT
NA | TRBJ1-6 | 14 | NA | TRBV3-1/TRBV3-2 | CASSQGAYNSPLHF | TGTGCCAGCAGCCAGGGGGCATATAATTCACCCCTCCACTTT
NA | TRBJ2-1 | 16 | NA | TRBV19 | CASSILRGGIYNEQFF | TGTGCCAGTAGTATTCTGCGGGGCGGGATATACAATGAGCAGTTCTTC
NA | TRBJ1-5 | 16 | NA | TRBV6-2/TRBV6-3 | CASSYDYRLIGQPQHF | TGTGCCAGCAGTTATGATTACAGGTTAATAGGTCAGCCCCAGCATTTT
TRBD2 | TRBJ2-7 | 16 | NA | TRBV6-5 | CASSFGFGSGMGEQYF | TGTGCCAGCAGTTTTGGTTTTGGTAGCGGGATGGGGGAGCAGTACTTC
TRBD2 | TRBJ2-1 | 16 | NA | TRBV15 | CATKPSRLAGTNEQFF | TGTGCCACCAAGCCCTCCAGACTAGCGGGAACCAATGAGCAGTTCTTC
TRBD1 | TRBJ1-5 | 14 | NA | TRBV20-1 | CSASVQGSNQPQHF | TGCAGTGCTAGTGTACAGGGGAGCAATCAGCCCCAGCATTTT
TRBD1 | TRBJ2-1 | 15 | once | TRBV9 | CASSVEQGPDNEQFF | TGTGCCAGCAGCGTAGAACAGGGGCCTGACAATGAGCAGTTCTTC
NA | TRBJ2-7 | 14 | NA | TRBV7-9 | CASSTGRDSYEQYF | TGTGCCAGCAGCACCGGACGGGACTCCTACGAGCAGTACTTC
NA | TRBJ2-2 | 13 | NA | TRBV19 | CASASRLVGELFF | TGTGCCAGTGCCTCCCGGTTGGTCGGGGAGCTGTTTTTT
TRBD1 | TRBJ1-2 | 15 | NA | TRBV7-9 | CASSLALDRAYGYTF | TGTGCCAGCAGCCTCGCCCTGGACAGGGCTTATGGCTACACCTTC
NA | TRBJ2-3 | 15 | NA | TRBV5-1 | CASSLGGAETDTQYF | TGCGCCAGCAGCTTGGGCGGGGCGGAAACAGATACGCAGTATTTT
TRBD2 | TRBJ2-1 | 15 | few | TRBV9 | CASSPRLAVYNEQFF | TGTGCCAGCAGCCCGAGACTAGCGGTTTACAATGAGCAGTTCTTC
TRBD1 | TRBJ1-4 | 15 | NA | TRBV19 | CASSSQGAFGEKLFF | TGTGCCAGTAGTTCACAGGGGGCGTTCGGTGAAAAACTGTTTTTT
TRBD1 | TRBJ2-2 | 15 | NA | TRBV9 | CASSADRGRTGELFF | TGTGCCAGCAGCGCTGACAGGGGTAGGACCGGGGAGCTGTTTTTT
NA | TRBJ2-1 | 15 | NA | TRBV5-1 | CASSLAGEGRNEQFF | TGCGCCAGCAGCTTGGCAGGGGAAGGACGCAATGAGCAGTTCTTC
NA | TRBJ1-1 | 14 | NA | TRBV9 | CASSVGPEGTEAFF | TGTGCCAGCAGCGTAGGGCCAGAGGGCACTGAAGCTTTCTTT
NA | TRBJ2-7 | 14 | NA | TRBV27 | CASSSPGKPYEQYF | TGTGCCAGCAGTTCCCCGGGAAAACCCTACGAGCAGTACTTC
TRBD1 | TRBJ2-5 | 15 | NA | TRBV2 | CASEGGWGYQETQYF | TGTGCCAGCGAAGGGGGCTGGGGGTACCAAGAGACCCAGTACTTC
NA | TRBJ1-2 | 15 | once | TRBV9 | CASSVGGHDGYGYTF | TGTGCCAGCAGCGTAGGGGGACACGATGGATATGGCTACACCTTC
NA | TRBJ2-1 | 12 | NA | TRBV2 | CASSEGGREQFF | TGTGCCAGCAGTGAAGGGGGCCGTGAGCAGTTCTTC
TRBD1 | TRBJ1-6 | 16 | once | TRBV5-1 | CASSLETGGSSSPLHF | TGCGCCAGCAGCTTGGAAACAGGGGGATCTTCTTCACCCCTCCACTTT
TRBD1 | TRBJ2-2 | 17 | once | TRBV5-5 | CASSFVRTGRGAGELFF | TGTGCCAGCAGCTTTGTAAGGACAGGGAGAGGTGCCGGGGAGCTGTTTTTT
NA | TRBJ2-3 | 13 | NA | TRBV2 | CASRAAGTDTQYF | TGTGCCAGCAGGGCGGCGGGCACAGATACGCAGTATTTT
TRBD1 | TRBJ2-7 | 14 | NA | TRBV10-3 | CAISLGQGTYEQYF | TGTGCCATCAGTCTCGGACAGGGCACCTACGAGCAGTACTTC
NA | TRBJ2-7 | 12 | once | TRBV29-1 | CSVETSSYEQYF | TGCAGCGTTGAAACCAGCTCCTACGAGCAGTACTTC
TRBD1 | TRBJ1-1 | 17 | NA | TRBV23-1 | CASSQEGPGGMNTEAFF | TGCGCCAGCAGTCAGGAAGGGCCAGGGGGTATGAACACTGAAGCTTTCTTT
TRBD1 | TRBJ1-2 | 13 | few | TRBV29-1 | CSVEGTGGYGYTF | TGCAGCGTTGAAGGGACAGGGGGCTATGGCTACACCTTC
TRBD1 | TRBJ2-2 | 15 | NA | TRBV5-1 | CASSRQGVETGELFF | TGCGCCAGCAGCAGACAGGGGGTGGAAACCGGGGAGCTGTTTTTT
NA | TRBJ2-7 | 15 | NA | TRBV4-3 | CASSQEVRGRYEQYF | TGCGCCAGCAGCCAAGAAGTCAGGGGACGATACGAGCAGTACTTC
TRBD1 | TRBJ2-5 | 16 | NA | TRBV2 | CASGGLFGQGQETQYF | TGTGCCAGCGGGGGACTTTTTGGACAGGGACAAGAGACCCAGTACTTC
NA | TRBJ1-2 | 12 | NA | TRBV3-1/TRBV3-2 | CASSQGPYGYTF | TGTGCCAGCAGCCAGGGGCCCTATGGCTACACCTTC
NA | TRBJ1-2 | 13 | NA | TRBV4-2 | CASSQEQRGGYTF | TGTGCCAGCAGCCAAGAACAGCGCGGGGGATACACCTTC
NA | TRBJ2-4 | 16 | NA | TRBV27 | CASSPDPGRAKNIQYF | TGTGCCAGCAGTCCCGATCCAGGGCGGGCCAAAAACATTCAGTACTTC
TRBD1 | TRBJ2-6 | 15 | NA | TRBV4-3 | CASSPDRNGANVLTF | TGCGCCAGCAGTCCGGACAGGAATGGGGCCAACGTCCTGACTTTC
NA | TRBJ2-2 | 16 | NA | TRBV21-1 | CASSTHLSERTGELFF | TGTGCCAGCAGCACCCACTTAAGTGAGAGAACCGGGGAGCTGTTTTTT
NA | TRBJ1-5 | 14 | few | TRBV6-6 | CASSRRGLGQPQHF | TGTGCCAGCAGTCGCAGGGGTCTGGGTCAGCCCCAGCATTTT
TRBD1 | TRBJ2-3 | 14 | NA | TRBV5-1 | CASSQGASTDTQYF | TGCGCCAGCAGCCAGGGGGCTAGCACAGATACGCAGTATTTT
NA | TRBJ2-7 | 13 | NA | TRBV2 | CASSDVELDEQYF | TGTGCCAGCAGTGATGTAGAATTGGACGAGCAGTACTTC
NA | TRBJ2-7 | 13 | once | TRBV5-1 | CASKPSATYEQYF | TGCGCCAGCAAGCCTAGCGCCACCTACGAGCAGTACTTC
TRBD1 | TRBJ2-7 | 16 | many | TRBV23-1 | CASSRPNGTGGPEQYF | TGCGCCAGCAGTCGGCCCAACGGGACAGGGGGTCCCGAGCAGTACTTC
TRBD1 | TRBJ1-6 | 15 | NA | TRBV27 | CASTRDSARNSPLHF | TGTGCCAGTACCCGGGACAGCGCGCGAAATTCACCCCTCCACTTT
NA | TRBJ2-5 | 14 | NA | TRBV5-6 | CASSFGDRQETQYF | TGTGCCAGCAGCTTTGGAGACAGACAAGAGACCCAGTACTTC
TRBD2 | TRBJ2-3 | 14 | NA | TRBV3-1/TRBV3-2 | CASSQRGGHDTQYF | TGTGCCAGCAGCCAGCGGGGGGGCCACGATACGCAGTATTTT